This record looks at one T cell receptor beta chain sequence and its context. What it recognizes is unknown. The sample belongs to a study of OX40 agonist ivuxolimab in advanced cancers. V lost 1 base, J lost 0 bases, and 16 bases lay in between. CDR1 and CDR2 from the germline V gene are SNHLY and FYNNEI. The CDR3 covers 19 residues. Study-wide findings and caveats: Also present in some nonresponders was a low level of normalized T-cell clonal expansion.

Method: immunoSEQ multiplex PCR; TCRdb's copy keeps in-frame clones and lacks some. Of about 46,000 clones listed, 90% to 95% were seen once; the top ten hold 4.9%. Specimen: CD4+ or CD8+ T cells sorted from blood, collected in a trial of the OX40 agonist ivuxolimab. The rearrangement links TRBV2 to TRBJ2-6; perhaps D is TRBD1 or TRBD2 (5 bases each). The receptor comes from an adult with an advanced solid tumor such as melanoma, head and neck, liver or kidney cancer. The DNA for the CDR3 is TGTGCCAGCAGTGAAGGACTTAGAAAGAGGGGCTCTGGGGCCAACGTCCTGACTTTC. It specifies CASSEGLRKRGSGANVLTF.